This TCR beta chain was captured in a study of cytotoxic CD8 clonotypes in ibrutinib-treated CLL. Data came from immunoSEQ multiplex PCR; TCRdb stores just in-frame clones and leaves some out. The table shows about 310,000 clones, with almost 80% occurring only once. Study observations and caveats: On treatment, the uncommon public clonotypes contracted or remained stable.

Points on this clone: What it binds is unknown.

This clonotype was sampled from a human donor with chronic lymphocytic leukemia. Sample: PBMCs, taken before ibrutinib treatment.

The CDR3 protein is CASRLPGLVGELFF. Written as DNA, the CDR3 is TGTGCCAGCAGGCTCCCGGGACTCGTCGGGGAGCTGTTTTTT. This chain joins TRBV2 and TRBJ2-2, with a weak D call TRBD2 (6 bases). Germline assignment: CDR1 SNHLY and CDR2 FYNNEI. Trimming pared 6 bases from V and 7 bases from J, leaving 15 bases between. The CDR3 is 14 residues long.